The clone carrying this TCR beta chain is a singleton in its sample. The antigen remains undetermined. Other DNA variants within this sample encode the same CDR3. The CDR3 runs to 16 residues. The V gene's germline CDR1 is MNHNS and CDR2 SASEGT. Trimming left V 6 bases short and J 7 bases short, with 22 bases between. PCR primers comprised 60 Vbeta and 13 Jbeta primers. Clones were sequenced by immunoSEQ multiplex PCR, and TCRdb holds only the in-frame ones, with some missing. This sample has 120,000 or so clones, with 70% to 85% found just once. The sample is drawn from a study of cytomegalovirus exposure and HLA in healthy donors. Despite likely unrecorded immune exposures, the donors were nominally healthy at the time of sampling. Study observations and caveats: In a later analysis, CMV-associated beta chains were mostly HLA-associated, it appeared. The analysis excluded some indistinguishable V segments, including TRBV6-2 and TRBV6-3.

The sequenced sample consisted of PBMCs. This TCR came from a human donor in good health. The rearrangement joins TRBV6-1 to TRBJ2-1; possibly TRBD2 for D (6 bases). In DNA, the CDR3 is TGTGCCAGCAGCGAATCAGGTCGGGGGAACATTAATGAGCAGTTCTTC. This codes for CASSESGRGNINEQFF.